A single sample is the source of the 3 T cell receptor beta chains below, sequenced in a study of regulatory T cells in long-lasting Graves disease. Time point: newly diagnosed GD, antithyroid drugs for less than 3 months. After RNA was extracted from PBMCs, the TCR library was made from it. Libraries of TCR beta came from iRepertoire HTBI primers plus Arm-PCR of CDR3 regions. Using its own MiXCR run on the multiplex PCR reads, TCRdb lists one record per CDR3 protein. The table lists around 230,000 distinct CDR3 sequences, 15% to 20% of them singletons. The sequenced sample was peripheral blood mononuclear cells (PBMCs), obtained at new diagnosis, from a patient treated with antithyroid drugs. The receptors come from a female donor with Graves disease.

This clonotype has only a few counts. V is TRBV25-1 and J is TRBJ2-1, with 10 positions matching TRBD2. Germline V lookup: CDR1 MGHDK, CDR2 SYGVNS. The CDR3 contains 14 residues. Losses at the gene ends were 4 bases for V and 9 bases for J; bases not matched to a gene: 6. The CDR3 sequence is CASSVSGRAGEQFF. The CDR3 DNA is TGTGCCAGCAGTGTGAGCGGGAGGGCCGGTGAGCAGTTCTTC.

At least ten counts were recorded for this clonotype. The rearrangement links TRBV3-1 to TRBJ1-1, with 8 bases lining up with TRBD1. Trimming cost V 4 bases and J 3 bases; bases outside gene matches: 4. Germline CDR1 reads LGHDT; CDR2 reads YNNKEL (reference sequence). The CDR3 loop spans 14 amino acids. CDR3 residues: CASSLNRGDTEAFF. CDR3 sequence (DNA): TGTGCCAGCAGCCTAAACAGGGGGGACACTGAAGCTTTCTTT.

The chain links TRBV20-1 to TRBJ2-1; D possibly corresponds to TRBD2 (6 bases). Looked up from germline, CDR1 is DFQATT and CDR2 is SNEGSKA (reference sequence). The V end was cut by 6 bases, the J end by 4 bases, with 22 bases between. The CDR3 consists of 16 residues. CDR3 sequence reads: CSADINLGGTYNEQFF. CDR3 coding DNA: TGCAGTGCCGATATAAACCTGGGCGGGACGTACAATGAGCAGTTCTTC.